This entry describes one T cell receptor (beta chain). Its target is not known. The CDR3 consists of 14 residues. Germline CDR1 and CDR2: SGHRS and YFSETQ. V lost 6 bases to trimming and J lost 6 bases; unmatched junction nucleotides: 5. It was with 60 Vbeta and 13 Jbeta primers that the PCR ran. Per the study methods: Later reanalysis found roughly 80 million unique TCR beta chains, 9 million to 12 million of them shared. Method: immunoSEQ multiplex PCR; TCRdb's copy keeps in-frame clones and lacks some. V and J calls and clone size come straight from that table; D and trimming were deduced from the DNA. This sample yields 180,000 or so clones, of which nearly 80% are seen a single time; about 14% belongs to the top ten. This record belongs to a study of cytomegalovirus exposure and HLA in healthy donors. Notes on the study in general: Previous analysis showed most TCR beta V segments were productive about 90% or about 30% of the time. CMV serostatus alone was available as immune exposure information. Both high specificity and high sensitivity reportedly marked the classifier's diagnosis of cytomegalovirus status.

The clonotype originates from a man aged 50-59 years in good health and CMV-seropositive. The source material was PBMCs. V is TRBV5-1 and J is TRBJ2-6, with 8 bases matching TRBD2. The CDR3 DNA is TGCGCCAGCACCCGGGGGGGGGCGGCCAACGTCCTGACTTTC. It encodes CASTRGGAANVLTF.